The T cell receptor beta chain under discussion was sequenced for a study of blood T cell repertoires in COVID-19 (TCRdb year 2020). Background for the entire study: Samples from collaborators originated in the United States, Italy and Spain and spanned both the acute and convalescent phases of COVID-19. Sample metadata almost always included a de-identified subject ID, COVID-19 status, age in years and sex. Where HLA class I and class II types were available, the types were taken from metadata supplied by the sample provider, not from assay-based typing. The prospective study material was composed of cDNA or gDNA derived from T cells, B-cell-depleted T cells, or PBMCs. The repertoires were released in a freely available public database meant as a resource for research on the immune response to SARS-CoV-2. Deeply sampled blood TCRbeta repertoires from subjects exposed to, actively infected with, or recovered from COVID-19 were included in the dataset. Samples came from the ongoing ImmuneRACE study (first 160 participants) plus 1,254 subjects from 6 global collaborators.

Results the study describes overall, beyond this receptor: Clinical and demographic metadata were provided uncurated, with the amount varying by source and participant.

Participants in the prospective study were enrolled through a virtual design, were aged about 18 to 90 years, and lived in about two dozen United States geographic areas. In the prospective study, cohorts were assigned on the basis of participant-reported clinical history obtained from a screening survey and a study questionnaire. Recovered participants in ImmuneRACE Cohort 3 were defined by two consecutive negative NP/OP PCR tests, clearance by a healthcare professional, or resolution of symptoms. Mobile phlebotomists in the prospective study collected whole blood, serum and a nasopharyngeal or oropharyngeal swab from every participant. Participants in the prospective study had the option to provide additional blood draws and questionnaires over a roughly two-month period. Prospective study blood samples were shipped either frozen or at room temperature before DNA extraction. As concerns this clone: Its recognized antigen is unknown. Base qualities are not recorded, but no much larger clone differs from it by a single base.

The CDR3 sequence holds 14 residues, the cysteine and phenylalanine included. The read is trimmed to its CDR3 DNA, 42 bases read in frame from base 1. Per the germline V gene, MNHEY is the CDR1 and SVGEGT is the CDR2. The V end loses 5 bases and the J end loses 0 bases, and a stretch of 8 bases separates them. TCRbeta CDR3 regions were amplified from genomic DNA using the immunoSEQ Assay, a bias-controlled multiplex PCR. In the source study's methods: Nucleated cell counts per sample were estimated from amplification of reference gene primers within the assay. Sequence reads were collapsed and filtered to measure the absolute abundance of every unique TCRbeta CDR3 rearrangement. For each sample, productive Simpson clonality was calculated by taking the square root of Simpson's diversity index across productive rearrangements. The immuneACCESS repertoire file appears here via TCRdb, limited to in-frame rearrangements. These files lack a portion of the clones; in checked studies, under half of the deficit traces to unresolved V genes, and the cause of the others is not known. D and trimming were read from the DNA, whereas the V and J calls and clone size are those reported in that table. The sample records roughly 330,000 clones, nearly 90% of which are singletons. Less than 6% of the sample comes from the top ten.

The sequenced material came from PBMCs or T cells enriched from blood (not recorded which). The chain was built from TRBV6-2 or TRBV6-3 and TRBJ1-5, with the D gene uncertain. This TCR derives from a woman in her 30s who had recovered from COVID-19. Here the CDR3 is given as CASSAPYSNQPQHF. The DNA sequence is as follows: TGTGCCAGCAGTGCCCCCTATAGCAATCAGCCCCAGCATTTT.